This T cell receptor (beta chain) stems from a study of blood T cell repertoires in COVID-19. For the study at large: Donors in the United States, Italy and Spain gave samples during acute or convalescent COVID-19.

In the original processing: Amplified reference gene primers provided the basis for estimating nucleated cell counts. Profiling relied on immunoSEQ multiplex PCR, and the TCRdb table lists in-frame clones only, not all of them. V, J and clone size reflect that table, while D and trimming were determined from the DNA. The table records about 160,000 clones, more than 75% of them present only once. In this sample, this clone turned up a few times. CDR3 length: 15 amino acids. Trimming at V came to 3 bases and at J to 4 bases, leaving 5 bases not matched to a gene. The V gene's germline CDR1 is LNHNV and CDR2 YYDKDF (reference sequence).

Sequencing was performed on peripheral blood. This clonotype was obtained from a man younger than 35 with acute or convalescent COVID-19. The chain uses TRBV15 and TRBJ2-2; 7 bases map to TRBD1. The CDR3 sequence: CATSSGTDGTGELFF. CDR3 bases: TGTGCCACCAGCAGCGGGACAGATGGCACCGGGGAGCTGTTTTTT.